This TCR beta chain was retrieved from a study of graft-versus-host responses after intestinal transplantation. About the research overall: Recipients obtained multivisceral, liver-intestinal, or isolated intestinal transplants. Every recipient underwent anti-thymocyte globulin induction, then tacrolimus and steroids for 2 to 3 years. Overall study findings and caveats: When patients had graft-donor T cell macrochimerism, their allografts held high graft-versus-host to host-versus-graft clonal ratios. Early post-transplant declines in HvG were associated with peak levels of circulating GvH clones.

As to this clone: Its antigen is as yet unknown.

The CDR3 has 15 residues. Trimming took 3 bases from V and 3 from J, leaving 13 bases between them. The germline CDR1 and CDR2 sequences are SGDLS and YYNGEE. Method: immunoSEQ multiplex PCR; TCRdb's copy keeps in-frame clones and lacks some. The sample comprises some 86,000 clones, 88% of which are singletons, and about 0.27% rests with the top ten. The V and J genes are TRBV9 and TRBJ1-5; perhaps TRBD1 as D (6 bases). The sequence was collected from a human donor who was the organ donor for an intestinal transplant. Sequences were derived from unstimulated CD4+ T cells sorted from spleen or lymph node cells, sampled before transplant. The DNA of the CDR3 is TGTGCCAGCAGCGAGGACAGTACCTTCAATCAGCCCCAGCATTTT. It encodes CASSEDSTFNQPQHF.